A single sample is the source of the 5 T cell receptor gamma chains below, sequenced in a study of in vitro expanded adult blood gammadelta T cells. Which antigens these TCRs recognize remains unknown. Live CD3+ TCRgammadelta+ Vgamma9+ Vdelta2+ T cells were FACS-sorted after expansion. PBMC were pulsed for one day with roughly 0.92 uM zoledronate, then washed three times. Cultures were expanded for 14 days, with IL-2 added every 3 to 4 days. TCRdb reran clone calling via CATT on the 5' RACE reads. The sample includes 95 to 150 gamma-chain clones, less than 9.5% of them seen just once. The sequencing used gamma-delta T cells from peripheral blood expanded in culture, collected from an in vitro culture stimulated with zoledronate. Source of these receptors: an adult in good health.

About this clone: This likely reflects a read error, since a far larger clone is one base away. The chain combines TRGV9 with TRGJ1 or TRGJ2. The CDR3 length is 19 residues. Germline lookup yields CDR1 GITISATS and CDR2 ISYDGTV (reference sequence). CDR3 sequence reads: CASWEVISHKSLNYYKKLF. In DNA form, the CDR3 reads TGTGCCTCGTGGGAGGTTATTTCCCACAAATCCTTGAATTATTATAAGAAACTCTTT.

In its sample, this clone ranks as large. The rearrangement joins TRGV9 to TRGJP. The germline V gene has CDR1 GITISATS and CDR2 ISYDGTV (reference sequence). The V gene end was trimmed by 0 bases and the J gene end by 2 bases; junction bases not matched to a gene: 1. The CDR3 length is 17 residues. CDR3 residues: CALWEVRQELGKKIKVF. In nucleotides, the CDR3 is TGTGCCTTGTGGGAGGTGCGGCAAGAGTTGGGCAAAAAAATCAAGGTATTT.

Sample share makes this clone hyperexpanded (1% or more). The chain recombines TRGV9 with TRGJP. V trimming: 3 bases; J trimming: 4 bases; junction bases outside the gene matches: 6. CDR1 is GITISATS and CDR2 is ISYDGTV in the germline V gene (reference sequence). CDR3 length equals 17 residues. In DNA form, the CDR3 reads TGTGCCTTGTGGGAGCCGACTCAAGAGTTGGGCAAAAAAATCAAGGTATTT. This sequence encodes CALWEPTQELGKKIKVF.

With regard to this clone: A read error likely explains this, since a far larger clone differs by one base. This rearrangement joins TRGV9 to TRGJP. CDR3 length: 18 amino acids. Germline V CDR1 and CDR2: GITISATS, ISYDGTV (reference sequence). In DNA, the CDR3 is TGTGCCTTGTGGGAGGCGTCTAGGCAAGAGTTGGACAAAAAAATCAAGGTATTT. Its protein is CALWEASRQELDKKIKVF.

In this sample, this clone is large. This chain uses TRGV9 with TRGJP. The CDR3 has 15 residues. Looked up from germline, CDR1 is GITISATS and CDR2 is ISYDGTV (reference sequence). J lost 7 bases, V lost 4 bases, and 4 bases had no gene match. The DNA of the CDR3 is TGTGCCTTGTGGGATTCTGAGTTGGGCAAAAAAATCAAGGTATTT. Translated, it gives CALWDSELGKKIKVF.